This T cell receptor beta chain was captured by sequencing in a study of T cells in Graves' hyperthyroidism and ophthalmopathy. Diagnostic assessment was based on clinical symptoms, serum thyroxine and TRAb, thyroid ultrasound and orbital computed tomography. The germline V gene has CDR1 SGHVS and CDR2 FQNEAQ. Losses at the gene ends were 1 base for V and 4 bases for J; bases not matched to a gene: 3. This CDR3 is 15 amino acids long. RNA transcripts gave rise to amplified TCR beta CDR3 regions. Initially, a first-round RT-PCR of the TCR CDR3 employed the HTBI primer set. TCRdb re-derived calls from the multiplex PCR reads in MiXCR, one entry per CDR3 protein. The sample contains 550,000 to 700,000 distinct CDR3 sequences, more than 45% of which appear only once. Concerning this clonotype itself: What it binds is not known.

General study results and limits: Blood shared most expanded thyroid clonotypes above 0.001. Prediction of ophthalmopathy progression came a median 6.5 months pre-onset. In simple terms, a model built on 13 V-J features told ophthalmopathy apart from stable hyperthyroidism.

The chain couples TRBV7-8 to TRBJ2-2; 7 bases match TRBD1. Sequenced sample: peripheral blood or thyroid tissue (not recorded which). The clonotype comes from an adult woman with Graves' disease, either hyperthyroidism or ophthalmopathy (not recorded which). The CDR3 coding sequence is TGTGCCAGCAGCTTAGAGGGGGCTAGCACCGGGGAGCTGTTTTTT. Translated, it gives CASSLEGASTGELFF. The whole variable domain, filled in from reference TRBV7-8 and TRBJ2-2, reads GAGVSQSPRYKVAKRGQDVALRCDPISGHVSLFWYQQALGQGPEFLTYFQNEAQLDKSGLPSDRFFAERPEGSVSTLKIQRTQQEDSAVYLCASSLEGASTGELFFGEGSRLTVL.